Shown below are 27 T cell receptor beta chains from a single sample sequenced in a study of TIL therapy for anti-PD-1-resistant metastatic lung cancer. As for time point: pre-treatment sample, taken before nivolumab and TIL therapy. The tumor samples were excised metastases, mostly pleural nodules or supraclavicular lymph nodes. The immunoSEQ assay was v3. Produced via immunoSEQ multiplex PCR; TCRdb's table is partial and in-frame only. The table lists over 25,000 clones, roughly two thirds of them singletons. The specimen was tumor tissue, collected at baseline. The receptors derive from a person aged 25 to 85 with non-small cell lung cancer.

CDR3 region: CASSEEAGNSPLHF. The CDR3 DNA reads TGTGCCAGCAGTGAAGAGGCGGGGAATTCACCCCTCCACTTT. This chain joins TRBV6-1 and TRBJ1-6; the D is unclear. V lost 1 base to trimming and J lost 7 bases, with 8 bases between them. This CDR3 has 14 residues. From germline, CDR1 is MNHNS and CDR2 SASEGT.

CDR3 coding DNA: TGTGCCACCGGGTTACAGGGGGGCTATGGCTACACCTTC. Translating gives CATGLQGGYGYTF. The rearrangement uses TRBV6-5 and TRBJ1-2, with TRBD1 matching 8 bases. Germline loops: CDR1 MNHEY, CDR2 SVGAGI. J gave up 4 bases and V 10 bases, and 8 bases lay outside the gene matches. The CDR3 consists of 13 residues.

The V gene is TRBV4-1, the J gene TRBJ2-2, with TRBD2 matching 10 bases. This CDR3 is 16 amino acids long. Per germline, CDR1 MGHRA and CDR2 YSYEKL. V dropped 2 bases and J dropped 4; count of bases not matched to a gene: 4. CDR3 loop: CASSQTSGVTTGELFF. The CDR3 DNA sequence: TGCGCCAGCAGCCAAACTAGCGGGGTTACCACCGGGGAGCTGTTTTTT.

J is TRBJ1-2 and V is TRBV30, with D unclear. V lost 2 bases, J lost 8 bases, and 15 bases lay in between. CDR1 and CDR2 from the germline V gene are GTSNPN and SVGIG (reference sequence). The CDR3 length is 13 residues. CDR3 coding DNA: TGTGCCTGGAGTAACAAGGTGTTAGGAGGCTACACCTTC. This translates into CAWSNKVLGGYTF.

This chain connects TRBV4-1 to TRBJ2-5, with 7 bases aligning to TRBD1. Germline CDR1 and CDR2: MGHRA and YSYEKL. The junction had 12 bases not matched to a gene; V was cut back by 6 bases and J by 2 bases. The CDR3 has 16 amino acids. CDR3 DNA sequence: TGCGCCAGCAGTTCCCTGAAGGCAGGGGGTCAAGAGACCCAGTACTTC. It specifies CASSSLKAGGQETQYF.

Judged by abundance, this clone is medium-sized (0.01 to 0.1%). This chain connects TRBV4-3 to TRBJ1-1, with 7 bases aligning to TRBD1. The V and J ends lost 0 bases and 8 bases, in that order; junction bases with no gene match: 12. Looked up from germline, CDR1 is LGHNA and CDR2 is YSLEER. The CDR3 contains 16 residues. CDR3 bases: TGCGCCAGCAGCCAAGATGATCGGGACCCGGGACAGGAAGCTTTCTTT. Translated, it gives CASSQDDRDPGQEAFF.

This clone was recorded only once. The chain combines TRBV18 with TRBJ2-7, with 11 bases identical to TRBD2. CDR3 length: 16 residues. CDR1 and CDR2 (germline): KGHSH, LQKENI. Losses at the gene ends were 3 bases for V and 7 bases for J; bases not matched to a gene: 11. The CDR3 region has the DNA TGTGCCAGCTCACCGGGACTAGCGGTTAGCCCCCGGGAGCAGTACTTC. As protein: CASSPGLAVSPREQYF.

This chain joins TRBV7-9 and TRBJ2-3, with TRBD1 identical over 9 bases. This CDR3 comprises 16 residues. Germline V gene data show CDR1 as SEHNR and CDR2 as FQNEAQ (reference sequence). With 5 bases clipped from V and 6 bases from J, the junction kept 12 bases outside the gene matches. CDR3 in amino acids: CASSAASGTGLDTQYF. The CDR3 DNA is TGTGCCAGCAGCGCAGCTTCCGGGACAGGGTTGGATACGCAGTATTTT.

The J gene is TRBJ1-2, the V gene TRBV16; D call uncertain. The CDR3 runs to 13 residues. Germline-derived CDR1 and CDR2 are KGHSY and FQNENV. Trimming left V 5 bases short and J 4 bases short, with 11 bases between. CDR3 bases: TGTGCCAGCAGCATTCTCGGGTCCTATGGCTACACCTTC. This sequence encodes CASSILGSYGYTF.

V gene TRBV11-2 combines with J gene TRBJ1-6; 7 bases match TRBD1. V shed 5 bases and J 6 bases; nucleotides not matched to a gene: 7. Looked up from germline, CDR1 is SGHAT and CDR2 is FQNNGV. The CDR3 has 15 amino acids. In nucleotides, the CDR3 is TGTGCCAGCAGCCACTCGACAGGGAGTAATTCACCCCTCCACTTT. It translates to CASSHSTGSNSPLHF.

This chain joins TRBV11-2 and TRBJ2-7; TRBD1 matches at 7 bases. The CDR3 runs 15 residues. From germline, CDR1 is SGHAT and CDR2 FQNNGV. V gave up 2 bases and J gave up 5 bases; unmatched junction bases: 9. The CDR3 coding sequence is TGTGCCAGCAGCTTACAATCAGGGGGTCAGAACGAGCAGTACTTC. Translating gives CASSLQSGGQNEQYF.

This rearrangement joins TRBV10-1 to TRBJ2-2; the D is unclear. This CDR3 is 14 amino acids long. Germline values: CDR1 WNHNN, CDR2 SYGVQD (reference sequence). Between the trimmed V and J ends, which lost 5 bases and 7 bases, there was a span of 14 bases. CDR3 DNA sequence: TGCGCCAGCAGTAATAACGCTGTCGTCGGGGAGCTGTTTTTT. It specifies CASSNNAVVGELFF.

The J gene is TRBJ2-7, the V gene TRBV5-1; a possible D gene is TRBD1 (5 bases). The CDR3 runs to 12 residues. Trimming shortened V by 5 bases and J by 9 bases, and 15 bases separated the two germline ends. From germline, CDR1 is SGHRS and CDR2 YFSETQ. The CDR3 sequence: CASSSDSLGQYF. The CDR3 nucleotides are TGCGCCAGCAGTTCCGACAGCTTAGGGCAGTACTTC.

Points on this clone: At one end the junction does not follow the germline gene, possibly because of a read error. The gene calls are TRBV7-7 and TRBJ1-3; D might be TRBD1 (5 bases). Germline V gives CDR1 SSHAT, CDR2 FNYEAQ (reference sequence). The CDR3 loop spans 14 amino acids. CDR3 DNA sequence: TGTGCTAGCAGCCCCGTGGGGGACGGAAACACCATATATTTT. Its protein is CASSPVGDGNTIYF.

V and J are TRBV27 and TRBJ2-7; D gene unclear. CDR3 length equals 13 residues. V was shortened by 3 bases and J by 5 bases, with 11 bases between the two germline ends. The germline gives CDR1 MNHEY, CDR2 SMNVEV (reference sequence). The chain's CDR3 is CASSFAGVDEQYF. In nucleotides, the CDR3 is TGTGCCAGCAGTTTCGCAGGAGTAGACGAGCAGTACTTC.

The chain joins TRBV21-1 to TRBJ2-7; the DNA was not compared with TRBD1, the D call given in the table. TRBV21-1 is a pseudogene locus. This CDR3 is 15 amino acids long. CDR3 protein: CASSQGTGGCYEQYF. The CDR3 DNA sequence: TGTGCCAGCAGTCAAGGGACAGGGGGATGTTACGAGCAGTACTTC.

This rearrangement joins TRBV5-8 to TRBJ2-1; 12 bases map to TRBD1. The CDR3 length is 15 residues. The germline CDR1 and CDR2 sequences are SGHTS and YDEGEE. J lost 8 bases, V lost 2 bases, and 5 bases had no gene match. CDR3 in amino acids: CASSFAGTGGDEQFF. The CDR3 nucleotides are TGTGCCAGCAGCTTCGCCGGGACAGGGGGCGATGAGCAGTTCTTC.

The chain carries TRBV5-4 and TRBJ2-5; 7 bases agree with TRBD1. Germline V gene sequence: CDR1 SGHNT, CDR2 YYREEE (reference sequence). V shed 4 bases and J 5 bases; nucleotides not matched to a gene: 14. This CDR3 region has 16 residues. The CDR3 nucleotides read TGTGCCAGCAGCCCGGACCTCGGGCCCAGGGGGGAGACCCAGTACTTC. Protein: CASSPDLGPRGETQYF.

The V gene is TRBV9, the J gene TRBJ2-3; TRBD2 matches 9 bases. After removal of 3 bases from V and 1 base from J, the junction contained 3 bases not matched to a gene. CDR1 and CDR2 from the germline V gene are SGDLS and YYNGEE. The CDR3 is 15 amino acids. The CDR3 DNA reads as TGTGCCAGCAGCGCCGAGCGGGGGGGCACAGATACGCAGTATTTT. This encodes CASSAERGGTDTQYF. Full variable domain (remainder filled in from reference TRBV9 and TRBJ2-3): DSGVTQTPKHLITATGQRVTLRCSPRSGDLSVYWYQQSLDQGLQFLIQYYNGEERAKGNILERFSAQQFPDLHSELNLSSLELGDSALYFCASSAERGGTDTQYFGPGTRLTVL.

The chain combines TRBV5-1 with TRBJ1-1; D is undetermined. Deletions cut 4 bases from V and 10 bases from J, with 14 bases between. The CDR3 has 12 residues. CDR1 is SGHRS and CDR2 is YFSETQ in the germline V gene. The CDR3 bases are TGCGCCAGCAGCCTCGATGGGCAGACAGCTTTCTTT. It encodes CASSLDGQTAFF. Full variable domain (remainder filled in from reference TRBV5-1 and TRBJ1-1): KAGVTQTPRYLIKTRGQQVTLSCSPISGHRSVSWYQQTPGQGLQFLFEYFSETQRNKGNFPGRFSGRQFSNSRSEMNVSTLELGDSALYLCASSLDGQTAFFGQGTRLTVV.

This clone showed up just a few times. The rearrangement uses TRBV2 and TRBJ1-2; perhaps TRBD1 as D (5 bases). Germline V lookup: CDR1 SNHLY, CDR2 FYNNEI. CDR3 length equals 13 residues. The V gene lost 7 bases and the J gene lost 5 bases, with 14 bases spanning the gap. The CDR3 nucleotides read TGTGCCAGCATCCAACAGGCCGGATATGGCTACACCTTC. Encoded protein: CASIQQAGYGYTF.

V and J are TRBV7-6 and TRBJ1-5, with a tentative D call TRBD1 (6 bases). Trimming took off 3 bases at V and 4 bases at J, with 13 bases between the two ends. Germline CDR1 and CDR2: SGHVS and FNYEAQ. The CDR3 is 15 residues long. The CDR3 here is CASSLDTGPNQPQHF. For the CDR3, the DNA is TGTGCCAGCAGCTTGGACACAGGGCCAAATCAGCCCCAGCATTTT.

The V gene is TRBV4-1, the J gene TRBJ1-6; 9 bases match TRBD1. Germline trimming cut 4 bases from V and 4 bases from J; bases unmatched to any gene: 11. Germline assignment: CDR1 MGHRA and CDR2 YSYEKL. The CDR3 spans 18 residues. The CDR3 here is CASSRLQDRGVYNSPLHF. The DNA of the CDR3 is TGCGCCAGCAGCCGGCTTCAGGACAGGGGCGTTTATAATTCACCCCTCCACTTT.

The genes are TRBV19 and TRBJ1-2, with D unresolved. Looked up from germline, CDR1 is LNHDA and CDR2 is SQIVND (reference sequence). V was shortened by 4 bases and J by 5 bases, with 20 bases between the two germline ends. CDR3 length equals 16 residues. CDR3: CASSNFRAPGGYGYTF. In DNA, the CDR3 is TGTGCCAGTAGTAACTTCCGGGCTCCCGGCGGGTATGGCTACACCTTC.

The chain links TRBV10-3 to TRBJ1-2, with TRBD1 identical over 7 bases. CDR3 length: 13 residues. J was trimmed by 4 bases and V by 6 bases; bases with no gene match: 5. The germline gives CDR1 ENHRY, CDR2 SYGVKD. The chain's CDR3 is CAISPGQAYGYTF. CDR3 nucleotides: TGTGCCATCAGCCCTGGACAGGCCTATGGCTACACCTTC.

There are a few counts of this clone. The chain is built from TRBV7-9 and TRBJ2-7, with 9 bases aligning to TRBD2. V was clipped by 5 bases and J by 7 bases; unmatched bases: 12. Germline-derived CDR1 and CDR2 are SEHNR and FQNEAQ (reference sequence). The CDR3 sequence is 15 residues long. This CDR3 is CASSDPAWRGGEQYF. The CDR3 DNA reads TGTGCCAGCAGCGACCCGGCCTGGCGGGGGGGAGAGCAGTACTTC.

The chain couples TRBV9 to TRBJ2-3, with TRBD2 identical over 12 bases. The V segment lost 4 bases and the J segment 0 bases; nucleotides outside the gene matches: 9. Germline-derived CDR1 and CDR2 are SGDLS and YYNGEE. CDR3 length: 18 residues. The CDR3 reads CASSPPSGGGPSTDTQYF. The CDR3 DNA reads TGTGCCAGCAGCCCCCCTAGCGGGGGGGGACCTAGCACAGATACGCAGTATTTT.